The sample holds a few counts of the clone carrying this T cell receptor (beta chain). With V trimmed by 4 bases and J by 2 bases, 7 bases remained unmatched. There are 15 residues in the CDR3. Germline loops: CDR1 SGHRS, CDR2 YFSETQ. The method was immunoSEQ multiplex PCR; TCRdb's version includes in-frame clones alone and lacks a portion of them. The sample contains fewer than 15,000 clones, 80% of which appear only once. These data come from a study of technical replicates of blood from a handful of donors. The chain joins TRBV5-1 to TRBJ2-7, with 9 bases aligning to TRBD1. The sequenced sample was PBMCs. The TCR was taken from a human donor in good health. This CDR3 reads CASSRQDRGTYEQYF. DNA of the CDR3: TGCGCCAGCAGCCGCCAGGACAGGGGAACCTACGAGCAGTACTTC.